One and the same sample provided the 17 T cell receptor beta chains below, sequenced in a study of chemoradiotherapy in HPV16-positive cancers. Only in-frame clones appear in the TCRdb table, and some are missing; sequencing was by immunoSEQ multiplex PCR. The sample has some 250 clones; about three quarters are singletons. The sequencing here drew on tumor tissue, taken from a patient who underwent chemoradiotherapy. The receptors shown here come from a human donor with HPV-associated anogenital cancer.

The J gene is TRBJ1-6, the V gene TRBV7-2, with D unresolved. CDR3 length: 13 amino acids. From germline, CDR1 is SGHTA and CDR2 FQGNSA. V was trimmed by 1 base and J by 7 bases, leaving 5 bases between them. In DNA, the CDR3 is TGTGCCAGCAGCTTAGTTACGAATTCACCCCTCCACTTT. This translates into CASSLVTNSPLHF. Based on the CDR3 plus reference TRBV7-2 and TRBJ1-6, the full variable domain is GAGVSQSPSNKVTEKGKDVELRCDPISGHTALYWYRQSLGQGLEFLIYFQGNSAPDKSGLPSDRFSAERTGGSVSTLTIQRTQQEDSAVYLCASSLVTNSPLHFGNGTRLTVT.

This chain links TRBV18 with TRBJ2-7; TRBD1 matches at 7 bases. The CDR3 extends over 15 amino acids. Trimming cost V 3 bases and J 2 bases; bases outside gene matches: 7. Germline V CDR1 and CDR2: KGHSH, LQKENI. This chain's CDR3 is CASSPGDREAYEQYF. The CDR3 DNA follows: TGTGCCAGCTCACCGGGAGACAGGGAAGCCTACGAGCAGTACTTC.

The genes are TRBV10-3 and TRBJ1-2; tentatively, D is TRBD1 (5 bases). V gave up 0 bases and J gave up 6 bases, with 11 bases separating them. Per germline, CDR1 ENHRY and CDR2 SYGVKD. CDR3 length: 14 amino acids. The CDR3 bases are TGTGCCATCAGTGAGTCGGGCAGGGACCATGGCTACACCTTC. It yields the protein CAISESGRDHGYTF.

The chain employs TRBV7-2 and TRBJ2-1, with D perhaps TRBD1 or TRBD2 (5 bases each). Trimming stripped 5 bases from V and 11 bases from J, with 16 bases between. The CDR3 consists of 13 residues. Germline CDR1 SGHTA, CDR2 FQGNSA. This CDR3 is CASSAQTGTKQFF. CDR3 nucleotides: TGTGCCAGCAGCGCACAGACCGGGACCAAGCAGTTCTTC. Supplemented by reference TRBV7-2 and TRBJ2-1, the full variable domain reads GAGVSQSPSNKVTEKGKDVELRCDPISGHTALYWYRQSLGQGLEFLIYFQGNSAPDKSGLPSDRFSAERTGGSVSTLTIQRTQQEDSAVYLCASSAQTGTKQFFGPGTRLTVL.

This sequence joins TRBV6-6 and TRBJ2-7; D is possibly TRBD1 (6 bases). Germline assignment: CDR1 MNHNY and CDR2 SVGAGI (reference sequence). The CDR3 contains 13 residues. The ends were cut back, 9 bases at V and 2 bases at J, with 14 bases in the middle. CDR3 sequence: CASTADRTYEQYF. In DNA form, the CDR3 reads TGTGCCAGTACCGCCGACAGGACCTACGAGCAGTACTTC.

The chain combines TRBV10-3 with TRBJ2-5; possible D gene TRBD2, 5 bases. The length of the CDR3 is 15 residues. V shed 4 bases and J shed 5 bases, with 17 bases lying between them. CDR1 is ENHRY, CDR2 SYGVKD, per germline. The CDR3 sequence: CAISVGGSTSETQYF. CDR3 DNA: TGTGCCATCAGTGTCGGAGGTTCGACTTCGGAGACCCAGTACTTC.

The chain employs TRBV5-6 and TRBJ2-7; D is undetermined. The germline V gene has CDR1 SGHDT and CDR2 YYEEEE. Trimming stripped 4 bases from V and 6 bases from J, with 11 bases between. The CDR3 runs 12 residues. CDR3 sequence: CASSVGLREQYV. CDR3 sequence (DNA): TGTGCCAGCAGCGTAGGTTTACGCGAGCAGTACGTC.

The chain employs TRBV23-1 and TRBJ1-2; TRBD1 is a possible D gene (5 bases). TRBV23-1 is sorted into the ORF group, with uncertain function. The CDR3 spans 11 residues. V lost 7 bases and J lost 7, with 10 bases in between. The CDR3 DNA reads TGCGCCAGCAACCCCGGGGGTGGCTACACCTTC. Protein product: CASNPGGGYTF.

This chain connects TRBV27 to TRBJ2-7; 15 nucleotides match TRBD2. V was pared by 5 bases and J by 4 bases, with 6 bases of the junction left unmatched. This CDR3 has 16 amino acids. The germline CDR1 and CDR2 sequences are MNHEY and SMNVEV (reference sequence). CDR3 in amino acids: CASSTGLAGGPYEQYF. The DNA for the CDR3 is TGTGCCAGCAGTACGGGACTAGCGGGGGGTCCATACGAGCAGTACTTC.

This clone was seen a single time. The chain is built from TRBV5-1 and TRBJ1-1, with no clear D. V lost 2 bases, J lost 1 base, and 6 bases lay in between. The CDR3 has 13 residues. The germline V gene encodes CDR1 SGHRS and CDR2 YFSETQ. The CDR3 loop reads CASSFRENTEAFF. The CDR3 nucleotides are TGCGCCAGCAGCTTTAGGGAGAACACTGAAGCTTTCTTT.

The rearrangement uses TRBV4-2 and TRBJ2-2; TRBD2 matches 11 bases. V shed 5 bases, J shed 2 bases, and the junction held 7 bases outside the gene matches. Per the germline V gene, CDR1 is LGHNA and CDR2 is YNFKEQ. This CDR3 comprises 17 residues. This CDR3 is CASSVSLAGVNTGELFF. The DNA for the CDR3 is TGTGCCAGCAGCGTATCACTAGCGGGGGTTAACACCGGGGAGCTGTTTTTT.

V gene TRBV10-3 combines with J gene TRBJ1-2; no firm D call. CDR3 length: 13 amino acids. Germline V gives CDR1 ENHRY, CDR2 SYGVKD. The ends were cut back, 3 bases at V and 4 bases at J, with 9 bases in the middle. Here the CDR3 DNA reads TGTGCCATCAGTGAAGGGCAGACCTATGGCTACACCTTC. Its translation: CAISEGQTYGYTF.

The chain carries TRBV4-1 and TRBJ2-3, with TRBD2 as a possible D gene (7 bases). The CDR3 has 18 amino acids. Germline V gene lookup returns CDR1 MGHRA and CDR2 YSYEKL. Trimming stripped 0 bases from V and 6 bases from J, with 22 bases between. The CDR3 nucleotides read TGCGCCAGCAGCCAAGATGAGTTATTGGGGGGGCTTAGGGATACGCAGTATTTT. This encodes CASSQDELLGGLRDTQYF.

This chain links TRBV4-2 with TRBJ1-3; no clear D. Germline values: CDR1 LGHNA, CDR2 YNFKEQ. The CDR3 consists of 17 residues. V shed 1 base and J shed 2 bases, with 15 bases lying between them. CDR3 protein: CASSQGAGGFTGNTIYF. The CDR3 bases are TGTGCCAGCAGCCAAGGGGCAGGAGGTTTCACTGGAAACACCATATATTTT.

This sequence joins TRBV7-8 and TRBJ2-1, with 9 bases fitting TRBD1. Per germline, CDR1 SGHVS and CDR2 FQNEAQ. The CDR3 is 17 residues long. The junction had 13 bases not matched to a gene; V was cut back by 4 bases and J by 6 bases. The CDR3 loop reads CASSSPTGQGWSNEQFF. CDR3 nucleotide sequence: TGTGCCAGCAGCTCACCCACAGGACAGGGGTGGAGCAATGAGCAGTTCTTC.

The V gene is TRBV4-3, the J gene TRBJ1-4; no clear D. The CDR3 covers 15 residues. Trimming shortened V by 0 bases and J by 3 bases, and 8 bases separated the two germline ends. Germline CDR1 LGHNA, CDR2 YSLEER. CDR3 region: CASSQDQAANEKLFF. The CDR3 DNA reads TGCGCCAGCAGCCAAGATCAGGCGGCTAATGAAAAACTGTTTTTT.

This chain links TRBV5-6 with TRBJ2-1, with unresolved D. Trimming took 4 bases from V and 7 from J, leaving 9 bases between them. CDR3 length equals 12 residues. Germline assignment: CDR1 SGHDT and CDR2 YYEEEE. Written as DNA, the CDR3 is TGTGCCAGCAGCCTACAGAAAAATGAGCAGTTCTTC. Protein sequence: CASSLQKNEQFF.